The 32 T cell receptor beta chains reported below all come from one sample, sequenced in a study of T cell responses to AZD1222 COVID-19 vaccine. Data came from immunoSEQ multiplex PCR; TCRdb stores just in-frame clones and leaves some out. This table holds around 140,000 clones, about 89% found once. Here the sequenced sample was peripheral blood, taken on day 0 of AZD1222 vaccination. These receptors were taken from an adult in good health.

The chain is built from TRBV4-3 and TRBJ2-1; D is ambiguous. Between the trimmed V and J ends, which lost 0 bases and 0 bases, there was a span of 6 bases. Germline CDR1 and CDR2: LGHNA and YSLEER. The CDR3 is 15 residues long. CDR3 coding DNA: TGCGCCAGCAGCCAAGATTTCAGCTCCTACAATGAGCAGTTCTTC. Protein sequence: CASSQDFSSYNEQFF.

This sequence joins TRBV19 and TRBJ2-7; weak D call: TRBD2 (5 bases). Trimming removed 10 bases at V and 0 bases at J, with 19 bases between. Germline CDR1 and CDR2: LNHDA and SQIVND (reference sequence). The CDR3 is 15 residues long. The DNA for the CDR3 is TGTGCCACCTCCGACGCGGGTCAGCCCTCCTACGAGCAGTACTTC. Its translation: CATSDAGQPSYEQYF.

V gene TRBV11-2 combines with J gene TRBJ1-2; 7 nucleotides match TRBD1. Germline CDR1 SGHAT, CDR2 FQNNGV. The CDR3 sequence is 15 residues long. The trim removed 1 base at V and 11 bases at J, leaving 13 bases unmatched. Here the CDR3 DNA reads TGTGCCAGCAGCTTAGCCGCCCGGGAACCCAGGGGGTACACCTTC. It yields the protein CASSLAAREPRGYTF. Using reference TRBV11-2 and TRBJ1-2 for the parts outside the CDR3, the full variable domain is EAGVAQSPRYKIIEKRQSVAFWCNPISGHATLYWYQQILGQGPKLLIQFQNNGVVDDSQLPKDRFSAERLKGVDSTLKIQPAKLEDSAVYLCASSLAAREPRGYTFGSGTRLTVV.

This chain connects TRBV13 to TRBJ1-1, with unresolved D. The CDR3 has 12 residues. V gave up 5 bases and J gave up 4 bases, with 8 bases separating them. Germline assignment: CDR1 PRHDT and CDR2 FYEKMQ (reference sequence). This CDR3 is CASSVGVTEAFF. The CDR3, as DNA: TGTGCCAGCAGCGTTGGAGTCACTGAAGCTTTCTTT.

This chain connects TRBV2 to TRBJ2-7, with 8 positions matching TRBD1. CDR1 and CDR2 (germline): SNHLY, FYNNEI. The CDR3 length is 15 residues. Losses at the gene ends were 7 bases for V and 4 bases for J; bases not matched to a gene: 12. The CDR3, as DNA: TGTGCCAGCAAAAAAAACAGGGACAGGTTGTACGAGCAGTACTTC. Translated, it gives CASKKNRDRLYEQYF. Using reference TRBV2 and TRBJ2-7 for the parts outside the CDR3, the full variable domain is EPEVTQTPSHQVTQMGQEVILRCVPISNHLYFYWYRQILGQKVEFLVSFYNNEISEKSEIFDDQFSVERPDGSNFTLKIRSTKLEDSAMYFCASKKNRDRLYEQYFGPGTRLTVT.

This clone was detected only once. This sequence joins TRBV18 and TRBJ2-3; TRBD1 matches 8 bases. The V gene's germline CDR1 is KGHSH and CDR2 LQKENI. After removal of 5 bases from V and 4 bases from J, the junction contained 5 bases not matched to a gene. The CDR3 has 14 amino acids. In DNA, the CDR3 is TGTGCCAGCTCATCGCAGGGGGCCGCAGATACGCAGTATTTT. It yields the protein CASSSQGAADTQYF.

The chain recombines TRBV5-6 with TRBJ1-1; no clear D gene. Between the trimmed V and J ends, which lost 1 base and 0 bases, there was a span of 10 bases. CDR3 length: 15 residues. CDR1 and CDR2 (germline): SGHDT, YYEEEE. The CDR3 sequence: CASSLWALMNTEAFF. DNA of the CDR3: TGTGCCAGCAGCTTGTGGGCACTGATGAACACTGAAGCTTTCTTT.

This chain uses TRBV7-9 with TRBJ1-4; perhaps TRBD1 as D (6 bases). CDR3 length equals 15 residues. Per the germline V gene, CDR1 is SEHNR and CDR2 is FQNEAQ (reference sequence). Trimming stripped 5 bases from V and 8 bases from J, with 18 bases between. The CDR3 spells CASSKAAGVGEKLFF. Here the CDR3 DNA reads TGTGCCAGCAGCAAAGCAGCAGGGGTGGGGGAAAAACTGTTTTTT.

V gene TRBV18 combines with J gene TRBJ1-6; 10 nucleotides agree with TRBD1. This CDR3 comprises 19 residues. The germline V gene encodes CDR1 KGHSH and CDR2 LQKENI. The V and J ends lost 3 bases and 1 base, in that order; junction bases with no gene match: 9. The CDR3 sequence is CASSPSGTGVRSYNSPLHF. In DNA form, the CDR3 reads TGTGCCAGCTCACCGTCCGGGACAGGGGTTCGATCCTATAATTCACCCCTCCACTTT. The whole variable domain, remainder taken from reference TRBV18 and TRBJ1-6, is NAGVMQNPRHLVRRRGQEARLRCSPMKGHSHVYWYRQLPEEGLKFMVYLQKENIIDESGMPKERFSAEFPKEGPSILRIQQVVRGDSAAYFCASSPSGTGVRSYNSPLHFGNGTRLTVT.

There are a few counts of this clone. J is TRBJ2-1 and V is TRBV15; D possibly corresponds to TRBD2 (5 bases). Trimming left V 1 base short and J 9 bases short, with 10 bases between. Germline V gives CDR1 LNHNV, CDR2 YYDKDF (reference sequence). The CDR3 totals 13 residues. CDR3 nucleotide sequence: TGTGCCACCAGCAGAGGTTCAGGAGGTGAGCAGTTCTTC. This gives the protein CATSRGSGGEQFF.

V and J are TRBV29-1 and TRBJ2-1; TRBD2 agrees at 13 bases. From germline, CDR1 is SQVTM and CDR2 ANQGSEA. J lost 0 bases, V lost 5 bases, and 4 bases had no gene match. This CDR3 spans 16 amino acids. As DNA, the CDR3 is TGCAGCGTTCCACTAGCGGGAGGGGTCTCCTACAATGAGCAGTTCTTC. This codes for CSVPLAGGVSYNEQFF.

The chain has TRBV4-3 and TRBJ1-6; 9 nucleotides align to TRBD1. Trimming removed 4 bases from V and 6 bases from J; junction bases left unmatched: 7. Germline V gives CDR1 LGHNA, CDR2 YSLEER. There are 16 residues in the CDR3. Here the CDR3 DNA reads TGCGCCAGCAGCCGGCGGACAGGGGAATTTAATTCACCCCTCCACTTT. Translation: CASSRRTGEFNSPLHF.

The chain is built from TRBV7-2 and TRBJ2-7; the D call may be TRBD1 or TRBD2 (5 bases each). Germline-derived CDR1 and CDR2 are SGHTA and FQGNSA. With 1 base removed from V and 2 bases from J, the gap between germline ends came to 12 bases. CDR3 length: 15 residues. The CDR3 loop is CASSLERGTPYEQYF. For the CDR3, the DNA is TGTGCCAGCAGCTTAGAACGTGGGACCCCCTACGAGCAGTACTTC.

The V gene is TRBV11-2, the J gene TRBJ2-1, with 10 positions matching TRBD2. The CDR3 length is 18 residues. V lost 5 bases to trimming and J lost 4 bases; unmatched junction nucleotides: 14. Germline V lookup: CDR1 SGHAT, CDR2 FQNNGV. CDR3 DNA: TGTGCCAGCAGCCTAGGAATAGGCGGACTAGCGGTTTACAATGAGCAGTTCTTC. This gives the protein CASSLGIGGLAVYNEQFF.

This clone showed up just once. This chain joins TRBV28 and TRBJ1-6, with D uncertain. The CDR3 has 14 residues. Germline CDR1 MDHEN, CDR2 SYDVKM. Between the trimmed V and J ends, which lost 7 bases and 7 bases, there was a span of 14 bases. The chain's CDR3 is CASIPEVQNSPLHF. DNA for the CDR3: TGTGCCAGCATCCCCGAGGTCCAAAATTCACCCCTCCACTTT. Looking up the rest from reference TRBV28 and TRBJ1-6 gives the full variable domain: DVKVTQSSRYLVKRTGEKVFLECVQDMDHENMFWYRQDPGLGLRLIYFSYDVKMKEKGDIPEGYSVSREKKERFSLILESASTNQTSMYLCASIPEVQNSPLHFGNGTRLTVT.

V usage is TRBV6-2 or TRBV6-3 and J usage is TRBJ1-4; 8 nucleotides match TRBD1. There are 14 residues in the CDR3. Germline V gene data show CDR1 as MNHEY and CDR2 as SVGEGT. V shed 4 bases and J 7 bases; nucleotides not matched to a gene: 5. CDR3 residues: CASSLDRGREKLFF. CDR3 DNA sequence: TGTGCCAGCAGTTTAGACAGGGGACGTGAAAAACTGTTTTTT.

The chain employs TRBV19 and TRBJ1-1; no definite D call. Germline lookup yields CDR1 LNHDA and CDR2 SQIVND (reference sequence). V was clipped by 0 bases and J by 5 bases, with 10 bases between them. The CDR3 sequence is 14 residues long. CDR3 coding DNA: TGTGCCAGTAGTATAGATATAGGATATACTGAAGCTTTCTTT. Encoded protein: CASSIDIGYTEAFF.

V is TRBV19 and J is TRBJ2-5, with D maybe TRBD2 (6 bases). V lost 4 bases and J lost 1, with 13 bases in between. The CDR3 is 15 residues long. Germline CDR1 is LNHDA and CDR2 is SQIVND (reference sequence). For the CDR3, the DNA is TGTGCCAGTAGTACCCTAGACGGGGGCCAAGAGACCCAGTACTTC. Amino acid sequence: CASSTLDGGQETQYF.

This clone was seen a single time. The V call is TRBV3-1 (or the pseudogene TRBV3-2), the J call TRBJ2-7; 9 bases are shared with TRBD2. CDR1 and CDR2 (germline): LGHDT, YNNKEL (reference sequence). This CDR3 has 14 residues. V lost 2 bases and J lost 3; bases outside the gene matches: 2. CDR3 nucleotides: TGTGCCAGCAGCCAACTAGCGGGGAACTACGAGCAGTACTTC. It translates to CASSQLAGNYEQYF.

The V and J genes are TRBV6-2 or TRBV6-3 and TRBJ1-2; no definite D call. The CDR3 is 11 residues long. Germline lookup yields CDR1 MNHEY and CDR2 SVGEGT. The V end lost 6 bases, the J end lost 8 bases, and 10 bases lay between the germline ends. The DNA for the CDR3 is TGTGCCAGCAGCTCGCTGGCGGGCTACACCTTC. Amino acids: CASSSLAGYTF.

The chain is built from TRBV7-3 and TRBJ1-4; D not certain. CDR1 is SGHTA and CDR2 is FQGTGA in the germline V gene. This CDR3 spans 15 amino acids. Trimming took 8 bases from V and 0 from J, leaving 13 bases between them. CDR3 sequence reads: CASWARDSTNEKLFF. The CDR3 coding sequence is TGTGCCAGCTGGGCTCGGGATTCAACTAATGAAAAACTGTTTTTT.

This chain links TRBV27 with TRBJ1-2, with 8 bases identical to TRBD1. V was pared by 6 bases and J by 6 bases, with 15 bases of the junction left unmatched. The CDR3 runs to 16 residues. CDR1 MNHEY and CDR2 SMNVEV come from the germline V gene (reference sequence). This CDR3 is CASSERPGTGADGYTF. CDR3 DNA sequence: TGTGCCAGCAGCGAACGCCCCGGGACAGGCGCGGATGGCTACACCTTC.

The chain couples TRBV6-5 to TRBJ1-2; 9 nucleotides align to TRBD1. CDR1 MNHEY and CDR2 SVGAGI come from the germline V gene. The CDR3 has 15 residues. V trimming: 5 bases; J trimming: 2 bases; junction bases outside the gene matches: 6. Here the CDR3 reads CASSNGQGRNYGYTF. In DNA, the CDR3 is TGTGCCAGCAGTAATGGACAGGGGAGAAACTATGGCTACACCTTC.

The chain has TRBV19 and TRBJ2-3; D is unresolved. V lost 3 bases and J lost 1, with 8 bases in between. The CDR3 runs to 14 residues. CDR1 LNHDA and CDR2 SQIVND come from the germline V gene (reference sequence). CDR3: CASSIQTGTDTQYF. The CDR3 nucleotides are TGTGCCAGTAGTATCCAGACCGGCACAGATACGCAGTATTTT.

The J gene is TRBJ2-7, the V gene TRBV7-3; D not certain. The germline V and J ends were trimmed by 3 bases and 6 bases, with 12 bases remaining between them. The CDR3 loop spans 13 amino acids. Germline loops: CDR1 SGHTA, CDR2 FQGTGA. CDR3 in DNA: TGTGCCAGCAGCTTCGGGCCCACTGGCGAGCAGTACTTC. Amino acid sequence: CASSFGPTGEQYF. Filled out from reference TRBV7-3 and TRBJ2-7, the complete variable domain reads GAGVSQTPSNKVTEKGKYVELRCDPISGHTALYWYRQSLGQGPEFLIYFQGTGAADDSGLPNDRFFAVRPEGSVSTLKIQRTERGDSAVYLCASSFGPTGEQYFGPGTRLTVT.

V gene TRBV27 combines with J gene TRBJ1-4, with a possible D match to TRBD1 (6 bases). CDR3 size: 15 residues. Trimming removed 8 bases from V and 4 bases from J, with 17 bases in between. Germline loops: CDR1 MNHEY, CDR2 SMNVEV (reference sequence). This CDR3 is CASRRKGQFNEKLFF. Written as DNA, the CDR3 is TGTGCCAGCCGGAGGAAAGGACAGTTTAATGAAAAACTGTTTTTT. The whole variable domain, remainder taken from reference TRBV27 and TRBJ1-4, is EAQVTQNPRYLITVTGKKLTVTCSQNMNHEYMSWYRQDPGLGLRQIYYSMNVEVTDKGDVPEGYKVSRKEKRNFPLILESPSPNQTSLYFCASRRKGQFNEKLFFGSGTQLSVL.

CDR3 residues: CASSPYQSGRGALLSYEQYF. The CDR3 DNA follows: TGTGCCAGCAGCCCCTACCAGTCAGGCCGGGGGGCCCTTCTCTCCTACGAGCAGTACTTC. The chain couples TRBV3-1 (or the pseudogene TRBV3-2) to TRBJ2-7, with a tentative D call TRBD2 (7 bases). V gave up 4 bases and J gave up 0 bases, with 28 bases separating them. The CDR3 has 20 residues. CDR1 LGHDT and CDR2 YNNKEL come from the germline V gene (reference sequence).

This CDR3 reads CASSNRQDSYEQYF. The CDR3 DNA follows: TGTGCCAGCAGCAATCGACAGGATTCTTACGAGCAGTACTTC. The chain links TRBV5-6 to TRBJ2-7; perhaps TRBD1 as D (6 bases). The V gene's germline CDR1 is SGHDT and CDR2 YYEEEE. Trimming removed 4 bases from V and 4 bases from J, with 15 bases in between. The CDR3 spans 14 residues.

V and J are TRBV4-2 and TRBJ2-5; the match to TRBD1 covers 7 bases. The CDR3 has 14 residues. The germline CDR1 and CDR2 sequences are LGHNA and YNFKEQ. V shed 3 bases and J 1 base; nucleotides not matched to a gene: 2. DNA for the CDR3: TGTGCCAGCAGCCATGACAGGGCCCAAGAGACCCAGTACTTC. It encodes CASSHDRAQETQYF.

The V call is TRBV6-6, the J call TRBJ1-1; 7 nucleotides align to TRBD1. This CDR3 spans 17 amino acids. CDR1 is MNHNY, CDR2 SVGAGI, per germline (reference sequence). The junction had 13 bases not matched to a gene; V was cut back by 5 bases and J by 1 base. CDR3 amino acids: CASSLSGTVDWNTEAFF. The CDR3, as DNA: TGTGCCAGCAGTCTCTCCGGGACAGTTGATTGGAACACTGAAGCTTTCTTT.

The genes are TRBV19 and TRBJ2-5, with TRBD2 as a possible D gene (5 bases). CDR1 and CDR2 from the germline V gene are LNHDA and SQIVND (reference sequence). The CDR3 covers 17 residues. Trimming removed 2 bases at V and 0 bases at J, with 16 bases between. The CDR3 region is CASSIPSIPGYQETQYF. CDR3 nucleotides: TGTGCCAGTAGTATACCTTCAATACCGGGATACCAAGAGACCCAGTACTTC.

DNA for the CDR3: TGTGCCAGCAGCGGGACAAATATTAACGAGCAGTACTTC. It yields the protein CASSGTNINEQYF. The chain uses TRBV6-2 or TRBV6-3 and TRBJ2-7, with D tentatively TRBD1 (6 bases). Germline-derived CDR1 and CDR2 are MNHEY and SVGEGT. CDR3 length: 13 residues. Between the trimmed V and J ends, which lost 6 bases and 5 bases, there was a span of 14 bases.